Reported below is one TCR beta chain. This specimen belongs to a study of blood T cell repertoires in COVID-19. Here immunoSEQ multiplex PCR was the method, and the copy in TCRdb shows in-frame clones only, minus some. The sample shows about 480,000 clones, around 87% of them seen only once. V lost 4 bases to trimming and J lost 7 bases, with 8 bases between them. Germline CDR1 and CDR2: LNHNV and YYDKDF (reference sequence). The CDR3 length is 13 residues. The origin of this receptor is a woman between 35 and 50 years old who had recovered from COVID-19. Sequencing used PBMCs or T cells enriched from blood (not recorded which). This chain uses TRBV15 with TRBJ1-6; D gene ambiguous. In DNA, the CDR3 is TGTGCCACCAGCATGCTAGAGAATTCACCCCTCCACTTT. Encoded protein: CATSMLENSPLHF.